This TCR beta chain was identified in a study of CXCR3-negative and CXCR3-positive naive CD8 T cells. Across the study: The total count of TRB reads reached 130 million to 150 million, and each library contributed about 1.5 +/- 0.3 million. Study-wide results and caveats: The study found CXCR3 expression partially decreased after cryopreservation and ran most assays on fresh PBMCs. Researchers reported similar TRBV-TRBJ usage in naive CXCR3-negative and CXCR3-positive cells, though memory differed.

cDNA libraries for TRB were generated by 5' RACE incorporating UMI labels. Using the 5' RACE reads, TCRdb records one entry per CDR3 protein without DNA. The sample table sets out tens of thousands of distinct CDR3 sequences. On this clonotype itself: Its cognate antigen is unknown.

CD45RO-CCR7+CD27+CD95- was the phenotype of naive CD8+ T cells. From germline, CDR1 is SGHVS and CDR2 FNYEAQ. The CDR3 runs to 17 residues. This clonotype was obtained from a human donor in good health. Some clones in this sample may be carry-over from other donors' samples. This chain joins TRBV7-6 and TRBJ2-2. Sequencing used naive CXCR3- CD8+ T cells from blood. Described subset: CD45RO-CCR7+CD27+CD95- naive CD8+ T cells lacking CXCR3 (TNR3-). CDR3 in amino acids: CASSLVEGIKGTGELFF.